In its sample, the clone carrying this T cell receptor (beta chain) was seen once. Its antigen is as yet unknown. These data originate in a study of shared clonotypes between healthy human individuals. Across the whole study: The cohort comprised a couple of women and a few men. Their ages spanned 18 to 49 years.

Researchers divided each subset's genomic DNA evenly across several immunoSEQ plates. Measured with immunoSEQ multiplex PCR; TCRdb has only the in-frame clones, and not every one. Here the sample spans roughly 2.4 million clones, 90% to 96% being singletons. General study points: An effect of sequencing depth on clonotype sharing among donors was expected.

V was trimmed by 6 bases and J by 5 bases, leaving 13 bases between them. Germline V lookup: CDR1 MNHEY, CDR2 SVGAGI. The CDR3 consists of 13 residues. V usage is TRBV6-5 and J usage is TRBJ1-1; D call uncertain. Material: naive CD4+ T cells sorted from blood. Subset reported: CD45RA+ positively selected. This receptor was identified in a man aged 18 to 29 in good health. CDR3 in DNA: TGTGCCAGCAGGCGTGGGCAGACGACTGAAGCTTTCTTT. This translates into CASRRGQTTEAFF.